What follows are 25 T cell receptor beta chains derived from one specimen sequenced in a study of cytomegalovirus exposure and HLA in healthy donors. The primer mix had 60 Vbeta and 13 Jbeta primers. The method was immunoSEQ multiplex PCR; TCRdb's version includes in-frame clones alone and lacks a portion of them. This table has around 170,000 clones, around 83% appearing once. The sequenced sample consisted of PBMCs. The receptor source for this set is a woman aged 18-29 years in good health and CMV-seronegative.

The J gene is TRBJ2-5, the V gene TRBV19, with TRBD1 as a possible D gene (6 bases). Germline-derived CDR1 and CDR2 are LNHDA and SQIVND (reference sequence). This CDR3 contains 12 residues. Trimming took 3 bases from V and 5 from J, leaving 7 bases between them. The CDR3 DNA is TGTGCCAGTAGTATGAGGGGGGAGACCCAGTACTTC. Translation gives CASSMRGETQYF.

The chain carries TRBV5-1 and TRBJ2-7, with D maybe TRBD1 (5 bases). Germline values: CDR1 SGHRS, CDR2 YFSETQ. This CDR3 comprises 15 residues. Trimming took 4 bases from V and 3 from J, leaving 17 bases between them. CDR3 residues: CASSGPQSGIYEQYF. In nucleotides, the CDR3 is TGCGCCAGCAGCGGCCCCCAGTCAGGGATCTACGAGCAGTACTTC.

The sample holds a few counts of this clone. The rearrangement links TRBV6-6 to TRBJ1-4; D is perhaps TRBD1 (5 bases). CDR1 and CDR2 (germline): MNHNY, SVGAGI (reference sequence). Trimming shortened V by 5 bases and J by 8 bases, and 18 bases separated the two germline ends. CDR3 length: 15 amino acids. CDR3 sequence (DNA): TGTGCCAGCAGTGTGACTCGGAGGGGTGAAGAAAAACTGTTTTTT. Its translation: CASSVTRRGEEKLFF.

The genes are TRBV28 and TRBJ2-7; 14 positions agree with TRBD2. The V segment lost 6 bases and the J segment 0 bases; nucleotides outside the gene matches: 7. Germline V CDR1 and CDR2: MDHEN, SYDVKM. The CDR3 contains 17 residues. The CDR3 is CASRKTSGRGSSYEQYF. The CDR3 DNA is TGTGCCAGCAGAAAGACTAGCGGGAGGGGGAGCTCCTACGAGCAGTACTTC.

The chain recombines TRBV4-1 with TRBJ2-1, with 8 bases aligning to TRBD2. CDR3 length: 14 residues. In germline, CDR1 is MGHRA, CDR2 YSYEKL. V dropped 5 bases and J dropped 4; count of bases not matched to a gene: 4. The CDR3 sequence: CASSRGLEYNEQFF. In DNA form, the CDR3 reads TGCGCCAGCAGCAGGGGACTAGAATACAATGAGCAGTTCTTC.

The rearrangement uses TRBV6-6 and TRBJ1-6; tentative D call: TRBD1 (5 bases). Germline V gene sequence: CDR1 MNHNY, CDR2 SVGAGI (reference sequence). The germline V and J ends were trimmed by 2 bases and 3 bases, with 11 bases remaining between them. CDR3 length: 16 residues. CDR3 amino acids: CASSYSGAGYNSPLHF. As DNA, the CDR3 is TGTGCCAGCAGTTACAGCGGGGCGGGCTATAATTCACCCCTCCACTTT.

The V call is TRBV2, the J call TRBJ2-3, with TRBD2 matching over 9 bases. The CDR3 covers 15 residues. V gave up 3 bases and J gave up 2 bases; unmatched junction bases: 3. From germline, CDR1 is SNHLY and CDR2 FYNNEI. This CDR3 reads CASSDQRGVTDTQYF. CDR3 sequence (DNA): TGTGCCAGCAGTGACCAGCGGGGGGTCACAGATACGCAGTATTTT.

The chain has TRBV30 and TRBJ2-5, with D possibly TRBD1 on 6 matching bases. Trimming cost V 4 bases and J 5 bases, with 11 bases left between them. Per germline, CDR1 GTSNPN and CDR2 SVGIG (reference sequence). The CDR3 extends over 12 amino acids. DNA for the CDR3: TGTGCCTGGATAGGGCAGGGGGAGACCCAGTACTTC. It translates to CAWIGQGETQYF.

This chain links TRBV7-3 with TRBJ1-1; no reliable D call. The V end lost 10 bases, the J end lost 10 bases, and 10 bases lay between the germline ends. Germline V gene sequence: CDR1 SGHTA, CDR2 FQGTGA. The CDR3 totals 9 residues. DNA for the CDR3: TGTGCCACAGGCCTCGCAGCTTTCTTT. Encoded protein: CATGLAAFF.

This clone was picked up one time. The genes are TRBV5-1 and TRBJ2-2, with D uncertain. V lost 0 bases to trimming and J lost 2 bases, with 8 bases between them. The germline V gene encodes CDR1 SGHRS and CDR2 YFSETQ. This CDR3 spans 15 amino acids. DNA of the CDR3: TGCGCCAGCAGCTTGGCCGAGGCTAACACCGGGGAGCTGTTTTTT. The encoded protein is CASSLAEANTGELFF.

This clone was observed a handful of times. The CDR3 region has the DNA TGCGCCACCGGACAAACCGTTGAAGCTTTCTTT. Translation gives CATGQTVEAFF. The chain is built from TRBV10-1 and TRBJ1-1; tentative D call: TRBD1 (5 bases). Germline CDR1 reads WNHNN; CDR2 reads SYGVQD (reference sequence). Trimming shortened V by 10 bases and J by 7 bases, and 13 bases separated the two germline ends. The CDR3 runs to 11 residues.

The chain is built from TRBV9 and TRBJ2-1; 7 bases align to TRBD2. The ends lost 4 bases at V and 0 bases at J; junction bases unmatched: 4. There are 15 residues in the CDR3. Germline CDR1 and CDR2: SGDLS and YYNGEE. The CDR3 reads CASSPGGSSYNEQFF. The CDR3 region has the DNA TGTGCCAGCAGCCCGGGGGGTAGCTCCTACAATGAGCAGTTCTTC.

Remarks on this clone: At the DNA level, this CDR3 is encoded by other sequences in the same sample as well. The genes are TRBV29-1 and TRBJ2-1, with D possibly being TRBD2 (6 bases). CDR3 size: 12 residues. CDR1 SQVTM and CDR2 ANQGSEA come from the germline V gene. With 1 base removed from V and 9 bases from J, the gap between germline ends came to 10 bases. CDR3 in DNA: TGCAGCGTTGAAGTAGGAGGGGTTGAGCAGTTCTTC. Its translation: CSVEVGGVEQFF.

The V gene is TRBV2, the J gene TRBJ2-6; maybe TRBD1 (6 bases). Per the germline V gene, CDR1 is SNHLY and CDR2 is FYNNEI. V was pared by 8 bases and J by 1 base, with 21 bases between. This CDR3 has 18 residues. For the CDR3, the DNA is TGTGCCAGCCTACTATGGGGGCAGGGAAATTCTGGGGCCAACGTCCTGACTTTC. Its translation is CASLLWGQGNSGANVLTF.

The V and J genes are TRBV19 and TRBJ2-3; D is possibly TRBD1 (6 bases). The CDR3 spans 14 residues. The V and J ends lost 4 bases and 5 bases respectively, with 13 bases between them. From germline, CDR1 is LNHDA and CDR2 SQIVND (reference sequence). The CDR3 bases are TGTGCCAGTAGTAACAGGGCGGAGAAAGATACGCAGTATTTT. Translating gives CASSNRAEKDTQYF. The full variable domain, its missing parts supplied by reference TRBV19 and TRBJ2-3, is DGGITQSPKYLFRKEGQNVTLSCEQNLNHDAMYWYRQDPGQGLRLIYYSQIVNDFQKGDIAEGYSVSREKKESFPLTVTSAQKNPTAFYLCASSNRAEKDTQYFGPGTRLTVL.

V is TRBV2 and J is TRBJ2-3; weak D call: TRBD2 (5 bases). The CDR3 runs 17 residues. Looked up from germline, CDR1 is SNHLY and CDR2 is FYNNEI. V lost 6 bases to trimming and J lost 1 base, with 20 bases between them. The CDR3: CASRFGLSSARTDTQYF. DNA for the CDR3: TGTGCCAGCAGATTTGGACTTTCCTCGGCCCGCACAGATACGCAGTATTTT.

The genes are TRBV11-1 and TRBJ1-5, with TRBD1 matching over 7 bases. V trimming: 0 bases; J trimming: 7 bases; junction bases outside the gene matches: 3. Germline CDR1 and CDR2: SGHAT and FQDESV (reference sequence). There are 14 residues in the CDR3. For the CDR3, the DNA is TGTGCCAGCAGCTTAGCAGGGGGCGGGCAGCCCCAGCATTTT. Its protein product is CASSLAGGGQPQHF.

This chain links TRBV7-2 with TRBJ2-5; D unresolved. The CDR3 spans 15 residues. Germline CDR1 reads SGHTA; CDR2 reads FQGNSA. Trimming took off 4 bases at V and 1 base at J, with 13 bases between the two ends. The CDR3 region has the DNA TGTGCCAGCAGCTCCCCCCGGTACGGCCAAGAGACCCAGTACTTC. This gives the protein CASSSPRYGQETQYF.

In this sample, this clone turned up a few times. The V call is TRBV5-1, the J call TRBJ2-6; D might be TRBD1 (6 bases). Germline lookup yields CDR1 SGHRS and CDR2 YFSETQ. V was pared by 3 bases and J by 0 bases, with 10 bases between. The length of the CDR3 is 16 residues. Here the CDR3 DNA reads TGCGCCAGCAGCTCAACCAGGGGCTCTGGGGCCAACGTCCTGACTTTC. Translation gives CASSSTRGSGANVLTF.

J is TRBJ2-2 and V is TRBV10-1; no reliable D call. Germline CDR1 is WNHNN and CDR2 is SYGVQD (reference sequence). With 0 bases removed from V and 4 bases from J, the gap between germline ends came to 3 bases. CDR3 size: 13 residues. The DNA of the CDR3 is TGCGCCAGCAGTGAGTCGAGCACCGGGGAGCTGTTTTTT. Protein product: CASSESSTGELFF.

The chain carries TRBV5-6 and TRBJ2-2; 9 positions match TRBD1. J was trimmed by 0 bases and V by 4 bases; bases with no gene match: 4. The CDR3 is 16 amino acids. Germline values: CDR1 SGHDT, CDR2 YYEEEE. The CDR3 DNA reads as TGTGCCAGCAGCCTGACAGGGGGTGCGAACACCGGGGAGCTGTTTTTT. Protein product: CASSLTGGANTGELFF. Filled out from reference TRBV5-6 and TRBJ2-2, the complete variable domain reads DAGVTQSPTHLIKTRGQQVTLRCSPKSGHDTVSWYQQALGQGPQFIFQYYEEEERQRGNFPDRFSGHQFPNYSSELNVNALLLGDSALYLCASSLTGGANTGELFFGEGSRLTVL.

The chain has TRBV30 and TRBJ2-7; the D gene is possibly TRBD2 (5 bases). Trimming shortened V by 6 bases and J by 1 base, and 10 bases separated the two germline ends. Germline CDR1 GTSNPN, CDR2 SVGIG (reference sequence). The CDR3 covers 12 residues. In DNA form, the CDR3 reads TGTGCCTGCTGCGGGCAGTCCTACGAGCAGTACTTC. Its translation is CACCGQSYEQYF.

V is TRBV27 and J is TRBJ1-4; tentative D call: TRBD1 (5 bases). This CDR3 comprises 16 residues. The germline gives CDR1 MNHEY, CDR2 SMNVEV (reference sequence). V was trimmed by 5 bases and J by 8 bases, leaving 21 bases between them. The CDR3 here is CASSPGVGRVIEKLFF. The CDR3 DNA follows: TGTGCCAGCAGTCCTGGTGTGGGGCGCGTCATAGAAAAACTGTTTTTT. The full variable domain, rest sourced from reference TRBV27 and TRBJ1-4, is EAQVTQNPRYLITVTGKKLTVTCSQNMNHEYMSWYRQDPGLGLRQIYYSMNVEVTDKGDVPEGYKVSRKEKRNFPLILESPSPNQTSLYFCASSPGVGRVIEKLFFGSGTQLSVL.

The V gene is TRBV29-1, the J gene TRBJ1-2; possibly TRBD1 for D (5 bases). V gave up 0 bases and J gave up 7 bases, with 18 bases separating them. CDR1 is SQVTM and CDR2 is ANQGSEA in the germline V gene. CDR3 size: 15 residues. The CDR3 sequence is CSVEERDGLYGGYTF. CDR3 sequence (DNA): TGCAGCGTTGAAGAGCGGGACGGACTCTATGGTGGCTACACCTTC. Using reference TRBV29-1 and TRBJ1-2 for the parts outside the CDR3, the full variable domain is SAVISQKPSRDICQRGTSLTIQCQVDSQVTMMFWYRQQPGQSLTLIATANQGSEATYESGFVIDKFPISRPNLTFSTLTVSNMSPEDSSIYLCSVEERDGLYGGYTFGSGTRLTVV.

This clone has only a few counts. This chain connects TRBV23-1 to TRBJ2-2, with a tentative D call TRBD1 (5 bases). TRBV23-1 is treated as an ORF (open reading frame) with a function not yet certain. The CDR3 is made up of 16 amino acids. Deletions cut 6 bases from V and 3 bases from J, with 17 bases between. This CDR3 is CASSPKTASDTGELFF. The DNA of the CDR3 is TGCGCCAGCAGCCCGAAGACAGCAAGCGACACCGGGGAGCTGTTTTTT.